The 21 T cell receptor beta chains below were found in one sample sequenced in a study of T cells in tuberculosis. Thawed, overnight-rested PBMC were stained with GMM-loaded CD1B tetramer, viability dye and anti-CD3, then sorted. C32 glucose monomycolate from Rhodococcus equi was loaded onto the CD1B tetramers. The data were produced by immunoSEQ multiplex PCR, yet TCRdb's version contains in-frame clones alone and is incomplete. Of 55,000 to 60,000 clones in the sample, approximately 91% are singletons; the top ten hold less than 25%. What was sequenced was CD1b-GMM tetramer-negative cells sorted from PBMCs. The origin of the receptors is an adult woman with latent tuberculosis.

V usage is TRBV6-5 and J usage is TRBJ1-3, with D possibly being TRBD1 (5 bases). Germline V lookup: CDR1 MNHEY, CDR2 SVGAGI. Deletions cut 5 bases from V and 4 bases from J, with 9 bases between. The length of the CDR3 is 13 residues. The CDR3: CASSVRGGNTIYF. The CDR3 DNA sequence: TGTGCCAGCAGTGTACGGGGGGGAAACACCATATATTTT.

V and J are TRBV7-2 and TRBJ2-7, with TRBD1 identical over 7 bases. The CDR3 runs to 15 residues. J lost 1 base, V lost 1 base, and 4 bases had no gene match. Germline V gene lookup returns CDR1 SGHTA and CDR2 FQGNSA. DNA for the CDR3: TGTGCCAGCAGCTTAGACGGGACAGTGTCCTACGAGCAGTACTTC. It codes for CASSLDGTVSYEQYF.

V usage is TRBV5-4 and J usage is TRBJ1-1, with D unclear. Trimming left V 0 bases short and J 1 base short, with 10 bases between. CDR1 SGHNT and CDR2 YYREEE come from the germline V gene (reference sequence). The CDR3 is 15 residues long. As DNA, the CDR3 is TGTGCCAGCAGCTTGGATCCGACGGGGAACACTGAAGCTTTCTTT. Amino acid sequence: CASSLDPTGNTEAFF.

The chain combines TRBV28 with TRBJ2-5; D unclear. This CDR3 has 13 amino acids. Looked up from germline, CDR1 is MDHEN and CDR2 is SYDVKM. The ends were cut back, 0 bases at V and 4 bases at J, with 6 bases in the middle. CDR3 coding DNA: TGTGCCAGCAGTTTATGGGGCGCAGAGACCCAGTACTTC. Translated: CASSLWGAETQYF.

J is TRBJ2-1 and V is TRBV5-6, with TRBD1 as a possible D gene (5 bases). Between the trimmed V and J ends, which lost 0 bases and 1 base, there was a span of 14 bases. The germline V gene has CDR1 SGHDT and CDR2 YYEEEE. This CDR3 spans 17 amino acids. This chain's CDR3 is CASSLAGGRDSYNEQFF. The CDR3, as DNA: TGTGCCAGCAGCTTGGCCGGCGGCAGGGATTCCTACAATGAGCAGTTCTTC. The complete variable domain, with remaining parts taken from reference TRBV5-6 and TRBJ2-1, reads DAGVTQSPTHLIKTRGQQVTLRCSPKSGHDTVSWYQQALGQGPQFIFQYYEEEERQRGNFPDRFSGHQFPNYSSELNVNALLLGDSALYLCASSLAGGRDSYNEQFFGPGTRLTVL.

This clone is medium-sized within its sample. V and J are TRBV13 and TRBJ2-7; a weak D match, TRBD2 (6 bases). The CDR3 extends over 14 amino acids. The V gene's germline CDR1 is PRHDT and CDR2 FYEKMQ (reference sequence). V lost 3 bases to trimming and J lost 1 base, with 10 bases between them. CDR3 nucleotide sequence: TGTGCCAGCAGCTTTCACGGGGGTTCCTACGAGCAGTACTTC. Protein sequence: CASSFHGGSYEQYF.

As DNA, the CDR3 is TGTGCCAGCAGCTTAGGAGCCACTGGAAACACCATATATTTT. It encodes CASSLGATGNTIYF. The V gene is TRBV13, the J gene TRBJ1-3; D is uncertain. The V end was cut by 0 bases, the J end by 2 bases, with 5 bases between. CDR1 is PRHDT, CDR2 FYEKMQ, per germline (reference sequence). The CDR3 totals 14 residues.

This chain joins TRBV30 and TRBJ2-3; D is undetermined. The CDR3 is 11 amino acids. Germline-derived CDR1 and CDR2 are GTSNPN and SVGIG (reference sequence). The ends were cut back, 4 bases at V and 4 bases at J, with 6 bases in the middle. The CDR3 protein is CAWKTADTQYF. The CDR3 DNA follows: TGTGCCTGGAAGACTGCAGATACGCAGTATTTT.

This sequence joins TRBV4-3 and TRBJ2-2, with TRBD1 matching over 8 bases. The junction had 17 bases not matched to a gene; V was cut back by 2 bases and J by 3 bases. Germline CDR1 LGHNA, CDR2 YSLEER. This CDR3 is 20 amino acids long. The CDR3 protein is CASSQIRDRRGYRDTGELFF. The CDR3 region has the DNA TGCGCCAGCAGCCAAATCAGGGACAGGAGGGGTTACCGAGACACCGGGGAGCTGTTTTTT.

DNA for the CDR3: TGTGCCAGCAGCTTAGGGGCCATGAACACTGAAGCTTTCTTT. It codes for CASSLGAMNTEAFF. The V gene is TRBV7-2, the J gene TRBJ1-1; no clear D gene. In germline, CDR1 is SGHTA, CDR2 FQGNSA. Trimming removed 1 base at V and 0 bases at J, with 6 bases between. The CDR3 totals 14 residues.

In nucleotides, the CDR3 is TGTGCCAGCAGCTTTTTGGCCTCTAGCACAGATACGCAGTATTTT. Protein: CASSFLASSTDTQYF. This chain connects TRBV11-1 to TRBJ2-3, with unresolved D. This CDR3 spans 15 amino acids. Trimming stripped 3 bases from V and 0 bases from J, with 10 bases between. Germline V gene sequence: CDR1 SGHAT, CDR2 FQDESV (reference sequence).

Only a few counts were recorded for this clone. The gene calls are TRBV28 and TRBJ1-2, with D possibly TRBD1 on 5 matching bases. The germline V gene has CDR1 MDHEN and CDR2 SYDVKM. This CDR3 comprises 15 residues. V was shortened by 6 bases and J by 7 bases, with 21 bases between the two germline ends. This chain's CDR3 is CASSPSGLRGTGYTF. The DNA for the CDR3 is TGTGCCAGCAGCCCTTCCGGCTTAAGGGGTACTGGCTACACCTTC.

The chain is built from TRBV28 and TRBJ2-7, with D perhaps matching TRBD2 (6 bases). Trimming took off 11 bases at V and 1 base at J, with 15 bases between the two ends. Germline-derived CDR1 and CDR2 are MDHEN and SYDVKM. This CDR3 region has 13 residues. CDR3 bases: TGTGCCTCCGGTCTAGCGACTTCCTACGAGCAGTACTTC. Its protein product is CASGLATSYEQYF.

This clone appeared a few times. The V call is TRBV5-1, the J call TRBJ2-7; a possible D gene is TRBD1 (6 bases). This CDR3 is 14 amino acids long. V gave up 0 bases and J gave up 4 bases, with 11 bases separating them. Looked up from germline, CDR1 is SGHRS and CDR2 is YFSETQ. The CDR3 loop is CASSLDRAIYEQYF. In nucleotides, the CDR3 is TGCGCCAGCAGCTTGGACAGGGCTATTTACGAGCAGTACTTC.

This clone is a singleton in its sample. This chain links TRBV7-6 with TRBJ2-6; TRBD2 matches 14 bases. V shed 1 base and J 0 bases; nucleotides not matched to a gene: 2. This CDR3 is built from 19 residues. Germline loops: CDR1 SGHVS, CDR2 FNYEAQ. CDR3 loop: CASSLGLAGGSSGANVLTF. The CDR3 nucleotides read TGTGCCAGCAGCTTAGGACTAGCGGGGGGGAGCTCTGGGGCCAACGTCCTGACTTTC.

The rearrangement links TRBV25-1 to TRBJ1-2; weak D call: TRBD1 (6 bases). The V end lost 4 bases, the J end lost 5 bases, and 23 bases lay between the germline ends. The CDR3 runs to 17 residues. Germline V gives CDR1 MGHDK, CDR2 SYGVNS. The CDR3 DNA is TGTGCCAGCAGTGGATCGGGACACGGAAGACTCCCATATGGCTACACCTTC. This gives the protein CASSGSGHGRLPYGYTF.

The chain joins TRBV11-2 to TRBJ1-3; TRBD1 matches at 7 bases. Germline assignment: CDR1 SGHAT and CDR2 FQNNGV. Trimming at V came to 6 bases and at J to 0 bases, leaving 5 bases not matched to a gene. The CDR3 extends over 15 amino acids. DNA of the CDR3: TGTGCCAGCAGTCAGAGGGGGCACTCTGGAAACACCATATATTTT. This gives the protein CASSQRGHSGNTIYF.

The V and J genes are TRBV4-1 and TRBJ1-4; 9 bases map to TRBD1. The CDR3 spans 16 residues. Germline-derived CDR1 and CDR2 are MGHRA and YSYEKL. The junction had 5 bases not matched to a gene; V was cut back by 1 base and J by 5 bases. In nucleotides, the CDR3 is TGCGCCAGCAGCCAAGGGGCCGGGACAGGGAATGAAAAACTGTTTTTT. It codes for CASSQGAGTGNEKLFF.

The V and J genes are TRBV28 and TRBJ2-7; D gene uncertain. V was clipped by 5 bases and J by 0 bases, with 14 bases between them. CDR1 MDHEN and CDR2 SYDVKM come from the germline V gene. CDR3 length: 15 amino acids. Written as DNA, the CDR3 is TGTGCCAGCAGTCTTAGAGAACCTAGCTCCTACGAGCAGTACTTC. It translates to CASSLREPSSYEQYF.

This rearrangement joins TRBV18 to TRBJ2-1; D is unresolved. The CDR3 is 12 residues long. V was shortened by 3 bases and J by 8 bases, with 8 bases between the two germline ends. Germline V lookup: CDR1 KGHSH, CDR2 LQKENI. The DNA for the CDR3 is TGTGCCAGCTCACCTTCTCGGGATGAGCAGTTCTTC. Its protein product is CASSPSRDEQFF.

The chain has TRBV30 and TRBJ2-2, with 7 positions matching TRBD2. V trimming: 4 bases; J trimming: 5 bases; junction bases outside the gene matches: 10. This CDR3 is built from 15 residues. The germline gives CDR1 GTSNPN, CDR2 SVGIG (reference sequence). CDR3 sequence: CAWTSDGEGTGELFF. Here the CDR3 DNA reads TGTGCCTGGACAAGTGACGGGGAGGGTACCGGGGAGCTGTTTTTT.